This T cell receptor beta chain was retrieved from a study of shared clonotypes between healthy human individuals. Background on the study: CD8 memory received one plate per donor, CD8 naive two, CD4 memory three and CD4 naive three.

Naive CD45RA+ and memory CD45RA-negative subsets were split from CD4+ cells. Using immunoSEQ multiplex PCR, the repertoire was profiled, and TCRdb retains in-frame clones only, with some absent. The table shows approximately 2.1 million clones, with over 85% occurring only once. Germline-derived CDR1 and CDR2 are MNHNS and SASEGT. This CDR3 has 16 residues. V lost 2 bases and J lost 2; bases outside the gene matches: 6. The chain has TRBV6-1 and TRBJ2-7; 10 bases align to TRBD1. This clonotype originated in a man aged 18 to 29 in good health. Some clones in this sample may be carry-over from other donors' samples. The sequenced material came from naive CD4+ T cells from PBMCs. Regarding subset: CD45RA+ positively selected. CDR3 nucleotide sequence: TGTGCCAGCAGTGAAATGGGACAGGGGCAACCCTACGAGCAGTACTTC. As protein: CASSEMGQGQPYEQYF.